This TCR beta chain is from a study of early T cells in non-severe SARS-CoV-2 infection. Background on the study: Bulk RNA isolated from unsorted whole blood underwent sequencing; chains were not paired.

Unique molecular identifiers tagged individual cDNA molecules. TCRdb analysed the 5' RACE reads with MiXCR anew, one entry per CDR3 protein. This sample has 81,000 or so distinct CDR3 sequences, with less than 15% found just once. Broader study findings: Matching against VDJdb likely underestimated virus-specific expansions, favoring anti-spike CD8.

This clonotype was counted only a few times. Its antigen is undetermined. Germline CDR1 reads MDHEN; CDR2 reads SYDVKM. The CDR3 is 17 amino acids. V shed 8 bases and J 0 bases; nucleotides not matched to a gene: 9. The sample taken for sequencing was whole blood. The J gene is TRBJ2-3, the V gene TRBV28; 12 bases fit TRBD2. The TCR was taken from an adult who was a healthcare worker with PCR-confirmed SARS-CoV-2 infection or an uninfected control (not recorded which). The CDR3 nucleotides read TGTGCCAGCTCTTATGGACTAGCGGGGTCGAGCACAGATACGCAGTATTTT. Translation: CASSYGLAGSSTDTQYF.